The 9 T cell receptor beta chains below all came from one sample that was sequenced in a study of blood T cell repertoires in COVID-19. TCRdb's copy holds only in-frame clones and misses some; the assay was immunoSEQ multiplex PCR. Seen here are about 120,000 clones, roughly four fifths observed once, and the top ten hold over 10%. The specimen sequenced was peripheral blood. The receptors stem from a human donor in a cohort sampled during active COVID-19.

The chain has TRBV6-5 and TRBJ1-3; D possibly corresponds to TRBD1 (5 bases). V lost 2 bases, J lost 0 bases, and 8 bases lay in between. Germline V gives CDR1 MNHEY, CDR2 SVGAGI. CDR3 size: 15 residues. CDR3 sequence (DNA): TGTGCCAGCAGTTACACAGGTTTCTCTGGAAACACCATATATTTT. This sequence encodes CASSYTGFSGNTIYF.

This chain links TRBV12-3 or TRBV12-4 with TRBJ2-1; 8 bases are shared with TRBD1. Unmatched junction bases numbered 5, after V lost 7 bases and J lost 9 bases. The CDR3 is 12 residues long. CDR3 protein: CASTADRAEQFF. In nucleotides, the CDR3 is TGTGCCAGCACCGCGGACAGGGCTGAGCAGTTCTTC.

The chain couples TRBV12-3 or TRBV12-4 to TRBJ1-1; a weak D match, TRBD1 (5 bases). This CDR3 has 13 residues. V was clipped by 6 bases and J by 3 bases, with 11 bases between them. CDR3 sequence (DNA): TGTGCCAGCAGAGGCGGGGGAGACACTGAAGCTTTCTTT. This gives the protein CASRGGGDTEAFF.

The CDR3 region has the DNA TGCGCCAGCAGCCAAGATCCCGGACATTCCAATCAGCCCCAGCATTTT. Amino acids: CASSQDPGHSNQPQHF. The rearrangement uses TRBV4-1 and TRBJ1-5; maybe TRBD1 (5 bases). The CDR3 extends over 16 amino acids. In germline, CDR1 is MGHRA, CDR2 YSYEKL. V was pared by 0 bases and J by 3 bases, with 12 bases between.

The chain is built from TRBV3-1 (or the pseudogene TRBV3-2) and TRBJ2-3; tentatively, D is TRBD2 (5 bases). The CDR3 runs 16 residues. V was shortened by 4 bases and J by 0 bases, with 14 bases between the two germline ends. The germline V gene encodes CDR1 LGHDT and CDR2 YNNKEL (reference sequence). The CDR3 DNA is TGTGCCAGCAGCCCGCTTTCGGGGATAAGCACAGATACGCAGTATTTT. As protein: CASSPLSGISTDTQYF.

This clone was detected once. V is TRBV10-2 and J is TRBJ1-1, with D possibly matching TRBD1 (6 bases). The germline V and J ends were trimmed by 2 bases and 5 bases, with 6 bases remaining between them. The germline V gene has CDR1 WSHSY and CDR2 SAAADI. The CDR3 covers 12 residues. The CDR3 sequence is CASSEQGTEAFF. The CDR3, as DNA: TGCGCCAGCAGTGAGCAGGGGACTGAAGCTTTCTTT.

This clone appeared a single time. V gene TRBV18 combines with J gene TRBJ2-5; 9 bases align to TRBD1. V gave up 2 bases and J gave up 5 bases; unmatched junction bases: 6. The CDR3 sequence is 15 residues long. Germline values: CDR1 KGHSH, CDR2 LQKENI. CDR3 sequence (DNA): TGTGCCAGCTCACCAAGACAGGGGGATTGGGAGACCCAGTACTTC. Translated, it gives CASSPRQGDWETQYF. Based on the CDR3 plus reference TRBV18 and TRBJ2-5, the full variable domain is NAGVMQNPRHLVRRRGQEARLRCSPMKGHSHVYWYRQLPEEGLKFMVYLQKENIIDESGMPKERFSAEFPKEGPSILRIQQVVRGDSAAYFCASSPRQGDWETQYFGPGTRLLVL.

CDR3 nucleotides: TGTGCCAGCAGCTTGGGGCTAGCGGGGACCTACGAGCAGTACTTC. The encoded protein is CASSLGLAGTYEQYF. The J gene is TRBJ2-7, the V gene TRBV9; 9 bases fit TRBD2. The V gene end was trimmed by 4 bases and the J gene end by 2 bases; junction bases not matched to a gene: 7. This CDR3 comprises 15 residues. The V gene's germline CDR1 is SGDLS and CDR2 YYNGEE. Full variable domain (missing parts from reference TRBV9 and TRBJ2-7): DSGVTQTPKHLITATGQRVTLRCSPRSGDLSVYWYQQSLDQGLQFLIQYYNGEERAKGNILERFSAQQFPDLHSELNLSSLELGDSALYFCASSLGLAGTYEQYFGPGTRLTVT.

The chain carries TRBV2 and TRBJ2-7, with 15 bases that match TRBD2. V gave up 6 bases and J gave up 4 bases; unmatched junction bases: 13. Germline CDR1 is SNHLY and CDR2 is FYNNEI. The CDR3 contains 18 residues. This chain's CDR3 is CASRTGTSGGSFKYEQYF. The CDR3 DNA follows: TGTGCCAGCAGAACCGGGACTAGCGGGGGGTCCTTTAAGTACGAGCAGTACTTC.